These 20 T cell receptor beta chains were all obtained from the same sample, sequenced in a study of CD8 T cells in ankylosing spondylitis. TCRdb re-analysed the 5' RACE reads in MiXCR, keeping a single row per CDR3 protein. The sample holds around 340,000 distinct CDR3 sequences, about 20% seen once. Sequencing used blood, either unsorted or a sorted T cell fraction (not recorded which). The source of these receptors is a male donor with ankylosing spondylitis or in good health (not recorded which).

This clonotype has a handful of counts. The J gene is TRBJ2-3, the V gene TRBV21-1. TRBV21-1 is labeled a pseudogene. This CDR3 is built from 16 residues. This CDR3 reads CASSKAASGGTDTQYF. DNA for the CDR3: TGTGCCAGCAGCAAAGCGGCTAGCGGGGGCACAGATACGCAGTATTTT.

This clonotype was picked up a small number of times. The chain carries TRBV20-1 and TRBJ2-5; D is undetermined. The CDR3 consists of 16 residues. Germline values: CDR1 DFQATT, CDR2 SNEGSKA (reference sequence). The V end lost 3 bases, the J end lost 2 bases, and 19 bases lay between the germline ends. The chain's CDR3 is CSARGWTERPQETQYF. For the CDR3, the DNA is TGCAGTGCTAGGGGCTGGACGGAACGGCCACAAGAGACCCAGTACTTC.

The chain links TRBV4-1 to TRBJ2-7, with a weak D call TRBD2 (6 bases). This CDR3 is built from 14 residues. Germline loops: CDR1 MGHRA, CDR2 YSYEKL. V was clipped by 3 bases and J by 6 bases, with 15 bases between them. The CDR3 nucleotides read TGCGCCAGCAGCCAGCCCGGACGGAGGGGCGAGCAGTACTTC. Protein: CASSQPGRRGEQYF.

This clonotype was observed a few times. The chain is built from TRBV2 and TRBJ1-4; D not certain. This CDR3 spans 13 amino acids. The V end lost 3 bases, the J end lost 3 bases, and 5 bases lay between the germline ends. Germline CDR1 and CDR2: SNHLY and FYNNEI. The CDR3 protein is CASSDDPNEKLFF. The CDR3 bases are TGTGCCAGCAGTGACGATCCTAATGAAAAACTGTTTTTT. The complete variable domain, with remaining parts taken from reference TRBV2 and TRBJ1-4, reads EPEVTQTPSHQVTQMGQEVILRCVPISNHLYFYWYRQILGQKVEFLVSFYNNEISEKSEIFDDQFSVERPDGSNFTLKIRSTKLEDSAMYFCASSDDPNEKLFFGSGTQLSVL.

The V and J genes are TRBV12-3 or TRBV12-4 and TRBJ2-3; TRBD1 agrees at 12 bases. J gave up 6 bases and V 8 bases, and 15 bases lay outside the gene matches. CDR3 length: 17 amino acids. The CDR3 DNA is TGTGCCAGCGATACCACCCCGGGACAGGGGGCGTGGGATACGCAGTATTTT. This codes for CASDTTPGQGAWDTQYF.

The table lists this clonotype with a few counts. The J gene is TRBJ2-3, the V gene TRBV9, with 8 bases matching TRBD2. CDR1 is SGDLS, CDR2 YYNGEE, per germline. The CDR3 is 14 residues long. V was pared by 4 bases and J by 2 bases, with 3 bases of the junction left unmatched. Here the CDR3 reads CASSSGGTTDTQYF. In DNA, the CDR3 is TGTGCCAGCAGCTCGGGGGGGACCACAGATACGCAGTATTTT.

The CDR3 spells CASSLAGLADTQYF. CDR3 sequence (DNA): TGCGCCAGCAGCTTGGCCGGGTTGGCAGATACGCAGTATTTT. The V and J genes are TRBV5-1 and TRBJ2-3; D is unresolved. Germline V gene sequence: CDR1 SGHRS, CDR2 YFSETQ. V gave up 0 bases and J gave up 4 bases, with 9 bases separating them. The CDR3 length is 14 residues. The full variable domain, completed using reference TRBV5-1 and TRBJ2-3, is KAGVTQTPRYLIKTRGQQVTLSCSPISGHRSVSWYQQTPGQGLQFLFEYFSETQRNKGNFPGRFSGRQFSNSRSEMNVSTLELGDSALYLCASSLAGLADTQYFGPGTRLTVL.

This clonotype was detected ten times or more. The chain is built from TRBV7-9 and TRBJ2-7; D could derive from TRBD1 or TRBD2 (6 bases each). Per the germline V gene, CDR1 is SEHNR and CDR2 is FQNEAQ (reference sequence). The V and J ends lost 5 bases and 0 bases respectively, with 17 bases between them. This CDR3 comprises 16 residues. CDR3 DNA sequence: TGTGCCAGCAGCCCGCGGGACACCTTAACCTCCTACGAGCAGTACTTC. Translation gives CASSPRDTLTSYEQYF. Filled out from reference TRBV7-9 and TRBJ2-7, the complete variable domain reads DTGVSQNPRHKITKRGQNVTFRCDPISEHNRLYWYRQTLGQGPEFLTYFQNEAQLEKSRLLSDRFSAERPKGSFSTLEIQRTEQGDSAMYLCASSPRDTLTSYEQYFGPGTRLTVT.

This clonotype showed up just a few times. V gene TRBV7-8 combines with J gene TRBJ2-1; 9 nucleotides match TRBD2. The J segment lost 7 bases and the V segment lost 2 bases, leaving 6 bases of the junction unmatched. The CDR3 is 15 residues long. The germline gives CDR1 SGHVS, CDR2 FQNEAQ. This CDR3 reads CASSLQAGGMNEQFF. The CDR3, as DNA: TGTGCCAGCAGCTTACAAGCGGGGGGCATGAATGAGCAGTTCTTC.

The chain uses TRBV27 and TRBJ2-1; D call uncertain. Germline lookup yields CDR1 MNHEY and CDR2 SMNVEV (reference sequence). This CDR3 has 16 amino acids. V gave up 6 bases and J gave up 1 base, with 16 bases separating them. The CDR3: CASRPSALRSYNEQFF. The CDR3 DNA is TGTGCCAGCAGACCATCGGCCCTAAGGTCCTACAATGAGCAGTTCTTC.

This clonotype was seen only a few times. This chain links TRBV27 with TRBJ2-5; D call uncertain. Germline V gene lookup returns CDR1 MNHEY and CDR2 SMNVEV (reference sequence). The CDR3 runs 12 residues. V lost 6 bases, J lost 5 bases, and 10 bases lay in between. CDR3 loop: CASSPNGETQYF. The CDR3 DNA reads TGTGCCAGCAGCCCCAACGGCGAGACCCAGTACTTC.

Concerning this clonotype: It is likely a read error, because the conserved phenylalanine at the end of the CDR3 is missing. This sequence joins TRBV6-1 and TRBJ2-2; 7 bases are shared with TRBD2. The CDR3 is 14 amino acids. In germline, CDR1 is MNHNS, CDR2 SASEGT. The V and J ends lost 8 bases and 7 bases, in that order; junction bases with no gene match: 10. CDR3 loop: CASEGQGGGGELFL. Here the CDR3 DNA reads TGTGCCAGCGAGGGGCAGGGCGGGGGCGGGGAGCTGTTTCTT.

This sequence joins TRBV7-9 and TRBJ1-1, with D unresolved. The CDR3 runs 15 residues. Trimming removed 5 bases at V and 0 bases at J, with 13 bases between. Germline V gene lookup returns CDR1 SEHNR and CDR2 FQNEAQ (reference sequence). CDR3 residues: CASSPPVVMNTEAFF. CDR3 DNA: TGTGCCAGCAGCCCGCCGGTCGTCATGAACACTGAAGCTTTCTTT. Full variable domain (outside the CDR3, taken from reference TRBV7-9 and TRBJ1-1): DTGVSQNPRHKITKRGQNVTFRCDPISEHNRLYWYRQTLGQGPEFLTYFQNEAQLEKSRLLSDRFSAERPKGSFSTLEIQRTEQGDSAMYLCASSPPVVMNTEAFFGQGTRLTVV.

The chain carries TRBV14 and TRBJ2-1; tentative D call: TRBD1 (5 bases). Trimming stripped 0 bases from V and 12 bases from J, with 12 bases between. Per germline, CDR1 SGHDN and CDR2 FVKESK. The CDR3 runs 13 residues. This chain's CDR3 is CASSQDHSQGQFF. CDR3 DNA: TGTGCCAGCAGCCAAGACCACTCGCAGGGGCAGTTCTTC.

The chain carries TRBV29-1 and TRBJ2-2; D is unresolved. Germline CDR1 is SQVTM and CDR2 is ANQGSEA. CDR3 length: 11 residues. Trimming pared 6 bases from V and 7 bases from J, leaving 9 bases between. The CDR3 sequence: CSVAVVGELFF. The DNA for the CDR3 is TGCAGCGTAGCCGTCGTCGGGGAGCTGTTTTTT.

This clonotype was counted a few times. The CDR3 DNA follows: TGTGCCAGTAGTATTTGGGACACCACAGATACGCAGTATTTT. This codes for CASSIWDTTDTQYF. The genes are TRBV19 and TRBJ2-3, with D perhaps TRBD1 (6 bases). With 3 bases removed from V and 2 bases from J, the gap between germline ends came to 9 bases. The V gene's germline CDR1 is LNHDA and CDR2 SQIVND (reference sequence). The CDR3 sequence is 14 residues long.

The chain carries TRBV7-9 and TRBJ2-6; TRBD1 aligns across 8 bases. CDR1 and CDR2 from the germline V gene are SEHNR and FQNEAQ (reference sequence). V dropped 5 bases and J dropped 1; count of bases not matched to a gene: 4. This CDR3 spans 16 amino acids. The DNA for the CDR3 is TGTGCCAGCAGCCATACAGGGGGATCTGGGGCCAACGTCCTGACTTTC. Translation: CASSHTGGSGANVLTF.

The CDR3 nucleotides read TGTGCCAGTAGTATAGGGGGGGGGCACAATGAGCAGTTCTTC. Protein: CASSIGGGHNEQFF. The rearrangement joins TRBV19 to TRBJ2-1, with a possible D match to TRBD2 (7 bases). CDR1 and CDR2 from the germline V gene are LNHDA and SQIVND (reference sequence). V was pared by 1 base and J by 5 bases, with 9 bases between. The CDR3 totals 14 residues.

This clonotype came up a few times. This chain connects TRBV27 to TRBJ2-7, with D perhaps given as TRBD1 or TRBD2 (6 bases each). Trimming removed 5 bases from V and 4 bases from J, with 24 bases in between. CDR1 is MNHEY and CDR2 is SMNVEV in the germline V gene (reference sequence). The CDR3 totals 17 residues. DNA of the CDR3: TGTGCCAGCAGTCAACTAGGACCGGCAGGGGACTTTTACGAGCAGTACTTC. Protein: CASSQLGPAGDFYEQYF.

This clonotype appeared a few times. This sequence joins TRBV9 and TRBJ1-2; 10 bases agree with TRBD1. Germline V gives CDR1 SGDLS, CDR2 YYNGEE. The V gene end was trimmed by 3 bases and the J gene end by 5 bases; junction bases not matched to a gene: 10. The CDR3 has 16 residues. This CDR3 is CASSAGDRGHTYGYTF. Written as DNA, the CDR3 is TGTGCCAGCAGCGCGGGGGACAGGGGACATACTTATGGCTACACCTTC. Supplemented by reference TRBV9 and TRBJ1-2, the full variable domain reads DSGVTQTPKHLITATGQRVTLRCSPRSGDLSVYWYQQSLDQGLQFLIQYYNGEERAKGNILERFSAQQFPDLHSELNLSSLELGDSALYFCASSAGDRGHTYGYTFGSGTRLTVV.